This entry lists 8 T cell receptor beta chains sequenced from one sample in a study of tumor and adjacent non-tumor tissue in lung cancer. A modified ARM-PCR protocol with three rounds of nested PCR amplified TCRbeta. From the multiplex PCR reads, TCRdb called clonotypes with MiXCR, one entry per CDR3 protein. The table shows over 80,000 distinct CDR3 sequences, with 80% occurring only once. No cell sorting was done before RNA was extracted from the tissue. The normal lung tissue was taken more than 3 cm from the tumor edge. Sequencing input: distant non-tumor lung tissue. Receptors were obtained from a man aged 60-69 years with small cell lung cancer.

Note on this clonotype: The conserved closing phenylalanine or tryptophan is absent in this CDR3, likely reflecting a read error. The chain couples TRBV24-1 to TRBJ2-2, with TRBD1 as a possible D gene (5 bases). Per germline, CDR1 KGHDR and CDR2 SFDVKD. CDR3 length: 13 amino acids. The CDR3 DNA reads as TGTGCTACCAGTGTTCCGGACATCGGGGAGCTGTTTGTT. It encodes CATSVPDIGELFV.

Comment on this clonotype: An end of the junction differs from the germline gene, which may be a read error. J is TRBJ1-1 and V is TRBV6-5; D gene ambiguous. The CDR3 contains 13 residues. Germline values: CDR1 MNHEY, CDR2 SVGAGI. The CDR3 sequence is CASSYSLSRVAFF. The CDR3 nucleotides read TGTGCCAGCAGCTACTCCTTGAGTAGGGTGGCTTTCTTT.

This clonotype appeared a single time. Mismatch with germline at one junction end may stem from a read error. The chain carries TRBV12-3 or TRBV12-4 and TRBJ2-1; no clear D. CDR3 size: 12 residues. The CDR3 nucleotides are TGTGCTAGCAGGAAAAATTACGATGAGCAGTTCTTC. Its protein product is CASRKNYDEQFF.

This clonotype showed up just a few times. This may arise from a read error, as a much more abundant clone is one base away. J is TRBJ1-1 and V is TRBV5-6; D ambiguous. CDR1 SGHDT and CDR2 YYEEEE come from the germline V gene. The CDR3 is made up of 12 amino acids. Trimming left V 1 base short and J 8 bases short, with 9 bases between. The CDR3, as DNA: TGTGCCAGCAGCTTGACCAGAGCGGAAGCTTTCTTT. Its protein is CASSLTRAEAFF.

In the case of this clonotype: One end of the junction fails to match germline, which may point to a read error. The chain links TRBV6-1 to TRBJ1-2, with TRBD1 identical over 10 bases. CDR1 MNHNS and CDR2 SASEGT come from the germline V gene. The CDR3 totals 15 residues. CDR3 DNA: TGTGCCAGCAGTTTACACCGGGACAGGGGCTATGGCTACATCTTC. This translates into CASSLHRDRGYGYIF.

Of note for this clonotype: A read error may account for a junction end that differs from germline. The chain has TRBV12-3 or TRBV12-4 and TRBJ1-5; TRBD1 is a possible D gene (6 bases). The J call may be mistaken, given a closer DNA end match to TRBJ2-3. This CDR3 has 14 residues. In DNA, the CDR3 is TGTGTCAGCAGTTTACAATGGGGCGGACAGCCCCAGTATTTT. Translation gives CVSSLQWGGQPQYF.

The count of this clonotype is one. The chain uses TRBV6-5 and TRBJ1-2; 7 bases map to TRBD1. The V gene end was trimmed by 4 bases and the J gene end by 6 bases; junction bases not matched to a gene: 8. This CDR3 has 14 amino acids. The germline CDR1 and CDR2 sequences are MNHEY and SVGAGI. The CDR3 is CASSSAGDSNGYTF. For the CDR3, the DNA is TGTGCCAGCAGTTCTGCAGGGGACAGCAATGGCTACACCTTC.

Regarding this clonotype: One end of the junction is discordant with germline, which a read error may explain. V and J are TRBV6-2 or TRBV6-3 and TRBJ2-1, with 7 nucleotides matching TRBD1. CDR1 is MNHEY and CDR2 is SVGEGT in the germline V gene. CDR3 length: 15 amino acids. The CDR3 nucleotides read TGTGCCAGCTGTTACTCGGGACAGATTTACAATGAGCAGTTCTTC. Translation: CASCYSGQIYNEQFF.